This is a list of T cell receptor beta chains from one sample in a study of blood T cell repertoires in COVID-19. Using immunoSEQ multiplex PCR, the repertoire was profiled, and TCRdb retains in-frame clones only, with some absent. Of 140,000 or so clones listed, around nine tenths are singletons. The sequenced sample was peripheral blood. These receptors all stem from a woman in her fifties or sixties with active or convalescent COVID-19. CDR3s include the opening cysteine and the closing phenylalanine or tryptophan. A D gene is named only where the DNA matches it firmly. A clone size is listed for some rows: how often the clone was seen (once, few, many), or a class if it is expanded.

cdr3_aa | cdr3_nt | j_call | d_call | clone_size | v_call
CASSFFDRDEQYF | TGTGCCAGCAGCTTTTTCGACAGGGACGAGCAGTACTTC | TRBJ2-7 | TRBD1 | NA | TRBV2
CASSYNLQGSLNTIYF | TGCGCCAGCAGCTATAACTTACAGGGATCCCTGAACACCATATATTTT | TRBJ1-3 | NA | NA | TRBV5-1
CATRDTGPTEAFF | TGTGCCACCCGGGACACGGGGCCCACTGAAGCTTTCTTT | TRBJ1-1 | NA | once | TRBV19
CASSLAIRGGETQYF | TGCGCCAGCAGCTTGGCCATCAGGGGTGGAGAGACCCAGTACTTC | TRBJ2-5 | NA | NA | TRBV5-1
CASSESGQRDTEAFF | TGTGCCAGCAGTGAATCGGGACAGAGGGACACTGAAGCTTTCTTT | TRBJ1-1 | TRBD1 | NA | TRBV2
CASSLTPRTSGGATDTQYF | TGTGCCAGCAGCTTAACTCCAAGGACTAGCGGGGGGGCGACAGATACGCAGTATTTT | TRBJ2-3 | TRBD2 | NA | TRBV7-3
CASSEGTGMVGELFF | TGTGCCAGCAGTGAGGGGACAGGGATGGTCGGGGAGCTGTTTTTT | TRBJ2-2 | TRBD1 | NA | TRBV6-2/TRBV6-3
CASSLVSASTDTQYF | TGCGCCAGCAGCTTGGTGAGTGCTAGCACAGATACGCAGTATTTT | TRBJ2-3 | NA | few | TRBV5-1
CASSYSGTAHYGYTF | TGTGCCAGCAGTTACTCGGGGACAGCCCACTATGGCTACACCTTC | TRBJ1-2 | TRBD1 | NA | TRBV6-6
CASSTQGIGTEAFF | TGTGCCAGCAGTACCCAGGGGATTGGGACTGAAGCTTTCTTT | TRBJ1-1 | NA | NA | TRBV6-5
CASSPQTGQAGIQYF | TGTGCCAGCAGCCCCCAGACAGGGCAGGCAGGCATTCAGTACTTC | TRBJ2-4 | TRBD1 | NA | TRBV7-2
CASSPISRQGGSPLHF | TGTGCCAGCTCACCAATTTCTCGGCAGGGTGGTTCACCCCTCCACTTT | TRBJ1-6 | NA | NA | TRBV18
CASSTTGTGSHYEQYF | TGTGCCAGCAGCACCACCGGGACAGGGAGTCACTACGAGCAGTACTTC | TRBJ2-7 | TRBD1 | NA | TRBV5-4
CASSQEWGHLTDTQYF | TGCGCCAGCAGCCAAGAGTGGGGACACTTGACAGATACGCAGTATTTT | TRBJ2-3 | NA | NA | TRBV4-3
CASSPRTGTDTQYF | TGTGCCAGCAGCCCTCGGACTGGCACAGATACGCAGTATTTT | TRBJ2-3 | NA | NA | TRBV6-2/TRBV6-3
CASRKQGTAGELFF | TGTGCCAGCAGGAAACAGGGTACCGCCGGGGAGCTGTTTTTT | TRBJ2-2 | NA | NA | TRBV28
CASTRTGRETQYF | TGTGCCAGCACCCGGACAGGGCGAGAGACCCAGTACTTC | TRBJ2-5 | TRBD1 | NA | TRBV7-2
CASSSSGTAPYNEQFF | TGTGCCAGCAGCTCTAGCGGGACGGCCCCTTACAATGAGCAGTTCTTC | TRBJ2-1 | TRBD2 | NA | TRBV11-3
CASSYPVTEAFF | TGTGCCAGCAGTTACCCGGTCACTGAAGCTTTCTTT | TRBJ1-1 | NA | NA | TRBV6-2/TRBV6-3
CASSAGTGATEAFF | TGTGCCAGCAGCGCCGGGACAGGGGCCACTGAAGCTTTCTTT | TRBJ1-1 | TRBD1 | NA | TRBV7-6
CASSRGRGSYNEQFF | TGTGCCAGCAGCCGTGGGCGGGGTTCCTACAATGAGCAGTTCTTC | TRBJ2-1 | NA | NA | TRBV3-1/TRBV3-2
CASSPRSTGGGVGEQYF | TGTGCCAGCAGCCCCCGGTCGACAGGGGGTGGCGTTGGAGAGCAGTACTTC | TRBJ2-7 | TRBD1 | NA | TRBV27
CASRTGTSYGYTF | TGTGCCAGCAGGACCGGGACAAGCTATGGCTACACCTTC | TRBJ1-2 | NA | NA | TRBV6-5
CASSDLTLQGTKDEKLFF | TGTGCCAGCAGTGACCTTACGTTACAGGGAACGAAGGATGAAAAACTGTTTTTT | TRBJ1-4 | NA | NA | TRBV25-1
CASSFPPSPEQYF | TGTGCCAGCAGCTTCCCTCCCTCCCCCGAGCAGTACTTC | TRBJ2-7 | NA | NA | TRBV5-5
CASSYMGAVGNTIYF | TGTGCCAGCAGTTACATGGGGGCCGTTGGAAACACCATATATTTT | TRBJ1-3 | NA | NA | TRBV6-5
CASSPVTPTEILYYGYTF | TGTGCCAGCAGCCCCGTTACCCCGACAGAGATTCTCTACTATGGCTACACCTTC | TRBJ1-2 | NA | NA | TRBV5-5
CASSQGSGLAGDTQYF | TGTGCCAGCAGCCAAGGCTCGGGACTAGCGGGAGATACGCAGTATTTT | TRBJ2-3 | TRBD2 | NA | TRBV3-1/TRBV3-2
CASSLQVGETQYF | TGTGCCAGCAGCTTACAGGTTGGAGAGACCCAGTACTTC | TRBJ2-5 | NA | NA | TRBV7-9
CAWSALVKVGPRMNTEAFF | TGTGCCTGGAGCGCCCTAGTTAAAGTGGGGCCGAGAATGAACACTGAAGCTTTCTTT | TRBJ1-1 | NA | NA | TRBV30
CASSLDTRGNTIYF | TGCGCCAGCAGCTTGGACACCCGAGGGAACACCATATATTTT | TRBJ1-3 | NA | NA | TRBV5-1
CASSLDTGGNYGYTF | TGTGCCAGCAGTTTAGACACAGGGGGTAACTATGGCTACACCTTC | TRBJ1-2 | TRBD1 | NA | TRBV28
CASSPRRGGIQYF | TGTGCCAGCTCACCACGGCGAGGAGGCATTCAGTACTTC | TRBJ2-4 | NA | NA | TRBV18
CASSSTDGLAGLGDEQFF | TGTGCCAGCAGTTCCACTGATGGACTAGCGGGTTTGGGGGATGAGCAGTTCTTC | TRBJ2-1 | TRBD2 | NA | TRBV28
CASSMQGMAGPLHF | TGTGCCAGTAGTATGCAGGGTATGGCGGGGCCCCTCCACTTT | TRBJ1-6 | NA | NA | TRBV19
CASSQATGSGGYTF | TGTGCCAGCAGCCAGGCGACAGGGTCGGGTGGCTACACCTTC | TRBJ1-2 | TRBD1 | NA | TRBV4-2
CARAGLAGFYNEQFF | TGTGCCAGGGCGGGACTAGCGGGGTTTTACAATGAGCAGTTCTTC | TRBJ2-1 | TRBD2 | NA | TRBV6-4
CAWSLGQRNSPLHF | TGTGCCTGGAGTCTGGGACAGAGGAATTCACCCCTCCACTTT | TRBJ1-6 | TRBD1 | NA | TRBV30